This paragraph reports one T cell receptor beta chain. This entry is derived from a study of T cells in Graves' hyperthyroidism and ophthalmopathy. The CDR3 covers 15 residues. Germline CDR1 MNHNS, CDR2 SASEGT. V was pared by 5 bases and J by 5 bases, with 8 bases of the junction left unmatched. From RNA transcripts, TCR beta CDR3 regions were amplified. Researchers ran a first-round RT-PCR on the TCR CDR3 using the HTBI primer set. TCRdb used MiXCR to reprocess the multiplex PCR reads, holding one entry per CDR3 protein. The repertoire holds about 520,000 distinct CDR3 sequences, with roughly 25% as singletons.

Sequenced material: blood. V usage is TRBV6-1 and J usage is TRBJ1-5, with 8 nucleotides matching TRBD1. The TCR was taken from a woman in her 30s with Graves' ophthalmopathy. The CDR3, as DNA: TGTGCCAGCAGTCAATCTCCGGACAGGGATCAGCCCCAGCATTTT. Residues: CASSQSPDRDQPQHF.